The following is a T cell receptor beta chain sequence with its context. The antigen is not known. These data originate in a study of shared clonotypes between healthy human individuals. Broader study findings: A reduction in generation probabilities was seen for non-shared clonotypes relative to those shared by all four donors. Read depth was anticipated to influence clonotype sharing among donors.

Sequenced by immunoSEQ multiplex PCR; TCRdb stores in-frame clones only, minus some. Found here are approximately 740,000 clones, 74% of them singletons; the top ten hold 1.5% to 2%. Division of CD4+ cells produced a CD45RA+ naive subset and a CD45RA-negative memory subset. The V gene's germline CDR1 is MGHDK and CDR2 SYGVNS. V dropped 3 bases and J dropped 5; count of bases not matched to a gene: 4. This CDR3 region has 15 residues. Sequencing input: memory CD4+ T cells sorted from blood. Indicated subset: CD45RA-negative fraction. This chain connects TRBV25-1 to TRBJ2-2, with TRBD1 identical over 9 bases. The receptor's source is a woman in her twenties or thirties in good health. As DNA, the CDR3 is TGTGCCAGCAGTGAGGGACAGGGTGGTACCGGGGAGCTGTTTTTT. The encoded protein is CASSEGQGGTGELFF.